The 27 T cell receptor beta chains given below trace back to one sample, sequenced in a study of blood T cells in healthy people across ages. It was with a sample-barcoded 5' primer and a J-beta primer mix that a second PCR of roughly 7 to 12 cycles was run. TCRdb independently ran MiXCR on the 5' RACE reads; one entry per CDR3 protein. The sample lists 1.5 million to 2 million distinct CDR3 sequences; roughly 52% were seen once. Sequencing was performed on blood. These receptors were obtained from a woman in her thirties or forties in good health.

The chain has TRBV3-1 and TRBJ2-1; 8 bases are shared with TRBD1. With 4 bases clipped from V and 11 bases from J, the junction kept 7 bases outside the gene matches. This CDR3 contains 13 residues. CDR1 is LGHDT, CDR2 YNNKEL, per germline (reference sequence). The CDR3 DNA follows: TGTGCCAGCAGCCCCGGACAGGGTTCCAAGCAGTTCTTC. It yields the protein CASSPGQGSKQFF.

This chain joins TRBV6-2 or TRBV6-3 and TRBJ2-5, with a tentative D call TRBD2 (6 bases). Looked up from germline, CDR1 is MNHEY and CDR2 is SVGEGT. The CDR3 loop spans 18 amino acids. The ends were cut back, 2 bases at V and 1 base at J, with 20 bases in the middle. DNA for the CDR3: TGTGCCAGCAGTTACCCTACCGGGAGTGGGCGGTCCCAAGAGACCCAGTACTTC. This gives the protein CASSYPTGSGRSQETQYF.

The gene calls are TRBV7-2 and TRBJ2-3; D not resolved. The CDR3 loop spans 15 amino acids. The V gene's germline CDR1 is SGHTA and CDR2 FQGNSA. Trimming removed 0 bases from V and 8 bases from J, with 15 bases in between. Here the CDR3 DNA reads TGTGCCAGCAGCTTAGCGTCGGTGATAGCCACTACGCAGTATTTT. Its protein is CASSLASVIATTQYF. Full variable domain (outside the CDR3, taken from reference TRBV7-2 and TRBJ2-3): GAGVSQSPSNKVTEKGKDVELRCDPISGHTALYWYRQSLGQGLEFLIYFQGNSAPDKSGLPSDRFSAERTGGSVSTLTIQRTQQEDSAVYLCASSLASVIATTQYFGPGTRLTVL.

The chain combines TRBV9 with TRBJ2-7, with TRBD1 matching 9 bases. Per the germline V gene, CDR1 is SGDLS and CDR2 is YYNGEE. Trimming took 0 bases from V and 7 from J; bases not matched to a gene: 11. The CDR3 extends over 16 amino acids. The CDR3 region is CASSVAGTGSYNEQYF. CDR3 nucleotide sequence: TGTGCCAGCAGCGTAGCGGGGACAGGGTCCTACAATGAGCAGTACTTC.

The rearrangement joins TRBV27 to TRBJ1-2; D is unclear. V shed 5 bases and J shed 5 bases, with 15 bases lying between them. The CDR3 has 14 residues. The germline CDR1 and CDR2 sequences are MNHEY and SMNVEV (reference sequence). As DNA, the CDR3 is TGTGCCAGCAGTAGTGGAATGGTTCCTTATGGCTACACCTTC. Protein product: CASSSGMVPYGYTF.

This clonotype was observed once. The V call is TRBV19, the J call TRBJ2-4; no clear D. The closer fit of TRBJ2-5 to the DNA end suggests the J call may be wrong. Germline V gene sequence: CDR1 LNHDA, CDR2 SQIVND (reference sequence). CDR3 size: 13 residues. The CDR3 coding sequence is TGTGCCAGTAAGGAGACTGCTCAAGAGACCCAGTACTTC. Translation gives CASKETAQETQYF.

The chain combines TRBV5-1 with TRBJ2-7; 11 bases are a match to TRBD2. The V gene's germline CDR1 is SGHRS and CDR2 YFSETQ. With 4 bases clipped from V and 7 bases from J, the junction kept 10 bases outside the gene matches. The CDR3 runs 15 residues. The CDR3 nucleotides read TGCGCCAGCAGCCCGGGGACTAGCGGTCACAATGAGCAGTACTTC. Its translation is CASSPGTSGHNEQYF.

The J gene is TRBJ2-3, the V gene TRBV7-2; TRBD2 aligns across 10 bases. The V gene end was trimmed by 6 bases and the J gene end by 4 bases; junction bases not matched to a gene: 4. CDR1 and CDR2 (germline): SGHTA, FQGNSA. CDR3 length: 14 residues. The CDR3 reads CASRLAGVADTQYF. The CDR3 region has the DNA TGTGCCAGCAGGCTAGCGGGGGTAGCAGATACGCAGTATTTT. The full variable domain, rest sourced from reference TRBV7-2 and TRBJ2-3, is GAGVSQSPSNKVTEKGKDVELRCDPISGHTALYWYRQSLGQGLEFLIYFQGNSAPDKSGLPSDRFSAERTGGSVSTLTIQRTQQEDSAVYLCASRLAGVADTQYFGPGTRLTVL.

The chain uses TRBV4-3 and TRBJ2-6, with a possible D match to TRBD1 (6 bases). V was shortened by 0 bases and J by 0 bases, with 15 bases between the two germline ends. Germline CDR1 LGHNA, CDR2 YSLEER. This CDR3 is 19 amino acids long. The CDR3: CASSQDPGAGSSGANVLTF. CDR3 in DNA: TGCGCCAGCAGCCAAGATCCAGGGGCAGGATCCTCTGGGGCCAACGTCCTGACTTTC.

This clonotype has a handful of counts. The CDR3 region has the DNA TGTGCCAGCTCACCACCTCGGGGGGGCAGAGATACGCAGTATTTT. This sequence encodes CASSPPRGGRDTQYF. The chain links TRBV18 to TRBJ2-3; 8 nucleotides align to TRBD2. This CDR3 is 15 amino acids long. Germline CDR1 is KGHSH and CDR2 is LQKENI. V lost 0 bases, J lost 5 bases, and 4 bases stayed unmatched.

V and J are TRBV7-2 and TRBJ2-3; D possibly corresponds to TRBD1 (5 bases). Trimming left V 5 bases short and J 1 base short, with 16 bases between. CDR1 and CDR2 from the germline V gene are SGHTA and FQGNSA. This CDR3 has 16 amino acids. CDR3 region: CASSRLLDTRTDTQYF. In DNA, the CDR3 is TGTGCCAGCAGCCGCCTGCTGGACACACGCACAGATACGCAGTATTTT.

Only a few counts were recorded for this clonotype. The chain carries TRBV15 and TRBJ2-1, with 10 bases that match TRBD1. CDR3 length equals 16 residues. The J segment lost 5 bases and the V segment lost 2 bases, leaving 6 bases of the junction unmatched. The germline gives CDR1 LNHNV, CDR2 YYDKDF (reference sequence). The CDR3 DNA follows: TGTGCCACCAGCAGATTTGGGACAGGGGTCGACAATGAGCAGTTCTTC. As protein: CATSRFGTGVDNEQFF.

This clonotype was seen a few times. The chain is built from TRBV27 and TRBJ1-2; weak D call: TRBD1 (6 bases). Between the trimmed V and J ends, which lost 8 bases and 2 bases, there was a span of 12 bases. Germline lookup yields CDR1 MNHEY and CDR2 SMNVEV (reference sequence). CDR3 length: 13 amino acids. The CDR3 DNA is TGTGCCAGCGGCGTCACAGGGAACTATGGCTACACCTTC. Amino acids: CASGVTGNYGYTF.

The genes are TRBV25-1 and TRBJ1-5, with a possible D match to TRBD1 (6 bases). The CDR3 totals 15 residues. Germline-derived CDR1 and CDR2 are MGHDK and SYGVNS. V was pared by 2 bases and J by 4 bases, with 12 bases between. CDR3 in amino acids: CASSEPTGLNQPQHF. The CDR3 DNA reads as TGTGCCAGCAGTGAACCCACAGGGTTAAATCAGCCCCAGCATTTT.

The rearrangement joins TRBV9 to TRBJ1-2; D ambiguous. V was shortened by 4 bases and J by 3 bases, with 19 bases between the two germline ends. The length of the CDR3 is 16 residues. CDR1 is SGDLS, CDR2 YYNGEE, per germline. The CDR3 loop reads CASSQNTFYGDYGYTF. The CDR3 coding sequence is TGTGCCAGCAGCCAAAATACCTTTTACGGGGACTATGGCTACACCTTC.

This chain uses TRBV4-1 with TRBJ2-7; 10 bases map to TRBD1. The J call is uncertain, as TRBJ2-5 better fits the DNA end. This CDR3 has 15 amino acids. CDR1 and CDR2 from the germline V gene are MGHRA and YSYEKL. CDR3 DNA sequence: TGCGCCAGCAGCCAGACCCGGGACAGGGGAGAGACCCAGTACTTC. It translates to CASSQTRDRGETQYF.

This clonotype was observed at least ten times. CDR3 in amino acids: CASSLEPGGSYEQYF. The CDR3 DNA reads as TGCGCCAGCAGCTTGGAGCCGGGGGGGTCCTACGAGCAGTACTTC. The chain has TRBV5-1 and TRBJ2-7; 8 bases line up with TRBD2. Germline V gene lookup returns CDR1 SGHRS and CDR2 YFSETQ. V was pared by 0 bases and J by 1 base, with 3 bases of the junction left unmatched. The CDR3 is made up of 15 amino acids.

As DNA, the CDR3 is TGTGCCGCAACCCGACGGGGGTTAGAGACCCAGTACTTC. It encodes CAATRRGLETQYF. This chain connects TRBV28 to TRBJ2-5; a possible D gene is TRBD2 (6 bases). CDR1 MDHEN and CDR2 SYDVKM come from the germline V gene. The CDR3 loop spans 13 amino acids. V gave up 11 bases and J gave up 4 bases, with 17 bases separating them. Full variable domain (rest looked up from reference TRBV28 and TRBJ2-5): DVKVTQSSRYLVKRTGEKVFLECVQDMDHENMFWYRQDPGLGLRLIYFSYDVKMKEKGDIPEGYSVSREKKERFSLILESASTNQTSMYLCAATRRGLETQYFGPGTRLLVL.

CDR3 region: CASSLGQGEEKLFF. CDR3 nucleotides: TGTGCCAGCAGTTTGGGCCAGGGGGAAGAAAAACTGTTTTTT. The J gene is TRBJ1-4, the V gene TRBV12-3 or TRBV12-4; 7 nucleotides agree with TRBD1. The V segment lost 3 bases and the J segment 8 bases; nucleotides outside the gene matches: 6. The CDR3 contains 14 residues.

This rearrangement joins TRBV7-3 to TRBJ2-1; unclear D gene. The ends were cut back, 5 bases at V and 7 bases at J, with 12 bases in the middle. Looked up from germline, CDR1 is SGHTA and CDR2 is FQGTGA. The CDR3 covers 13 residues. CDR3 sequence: CASSVVRVNEQFF. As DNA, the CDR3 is TGTGCCAGCAGCGTGGTCCGCGTTAATGAGCAGTTCTTC.

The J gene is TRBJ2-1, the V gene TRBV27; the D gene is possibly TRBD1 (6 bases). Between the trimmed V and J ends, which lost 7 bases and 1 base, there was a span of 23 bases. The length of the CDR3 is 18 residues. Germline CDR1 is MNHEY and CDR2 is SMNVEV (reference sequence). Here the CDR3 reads CASTKYFMSRGSYNEQFF. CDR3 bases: TGTGCCAGCACCAAATACTTTATGTCCAGGGGATCCTACAATGAGCAGTTCTTC.

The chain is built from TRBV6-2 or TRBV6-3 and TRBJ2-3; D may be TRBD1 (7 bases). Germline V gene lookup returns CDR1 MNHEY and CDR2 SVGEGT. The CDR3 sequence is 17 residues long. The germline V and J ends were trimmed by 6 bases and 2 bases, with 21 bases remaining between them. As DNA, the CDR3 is TGTGCCAGCAGACCCAGGCAGGGGGGCCGAGTCACAGATACGCAGTATTTT. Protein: CASRPRQGGRVTDTQYF.

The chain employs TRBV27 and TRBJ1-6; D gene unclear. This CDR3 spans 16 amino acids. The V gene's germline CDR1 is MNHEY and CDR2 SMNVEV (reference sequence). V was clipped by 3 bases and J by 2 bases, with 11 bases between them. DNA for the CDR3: TGTGCCAGCAGTTTGAGTTACAGCCCCTATAATTCACCCCTCCACTTT. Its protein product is CASSLSYSPYNSPLHF.

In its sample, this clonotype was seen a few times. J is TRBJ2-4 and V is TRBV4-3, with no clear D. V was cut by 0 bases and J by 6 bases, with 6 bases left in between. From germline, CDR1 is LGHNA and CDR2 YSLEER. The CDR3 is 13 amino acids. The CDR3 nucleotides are TGCGCCAGCAGCCAAGATCGGCGAAACATTCAGTACTTC. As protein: CASSQDRRNIQYF.

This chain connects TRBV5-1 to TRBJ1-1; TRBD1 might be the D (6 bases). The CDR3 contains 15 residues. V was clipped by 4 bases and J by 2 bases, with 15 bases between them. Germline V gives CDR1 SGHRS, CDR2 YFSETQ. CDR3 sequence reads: CASSPHGTFNTEAFF. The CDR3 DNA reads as TGCGCCAGCAGCCCACACGGGACATTTAACACTGAAGCTTTCTTT.

The CDR3 sequence: CASSYDRGSETQFF. The CDR3 coding sequence is TGTGCCAGCAGTTACGACAGGGGATCAGAGACCCAGTTCTTC. The rearrangement uses TRBV6-6 and TRBJ2-1; 8 bases are a match to TRBD1. V shed 2 bases and J 13 bases; nucleotides not matched to a gene: 10. The CDR3 extends over 14 amino acids. Germline V gives CDR1 MNHNY, CDR2 SVGAGI (reference sequence).

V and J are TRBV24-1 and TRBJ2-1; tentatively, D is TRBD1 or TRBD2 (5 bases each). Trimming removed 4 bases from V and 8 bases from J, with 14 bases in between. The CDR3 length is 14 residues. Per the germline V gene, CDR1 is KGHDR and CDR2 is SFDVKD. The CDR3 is CATSDGTPWDEQFF. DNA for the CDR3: TGTGCCACCAGTGACGGGACCCCGTGGGATGAGCAGTTCTTC.